The 30 T cell receptor beta chains given below trace back to one sample, sequenced in a study of early T cells in non-severe SARS-CoV-2 infection. Each CDR3 protein gets one entry after TCRdb re-called the 5' RACE reads with MiXCR. Among tens of thousands of distinct CDR3 sequences listed, 4.5% to 7% were seen once. The input for sequencing was whole blood, taken at baseline. These receptors all stem from an adult who was a healthcare worker with PCR-confirmed SARS-CoV-2 infection or an uninfected control (not recorded which).

This clonotype has at least ten counts. V usage is TRBV5-6 and J usage is TRBJ1-2; D uncertain. V was shortened by 4 bases and J by 4 bases, with 14 bases between the two germline ends. Looked up from germline, CDR1 is SGHDT and CDR2 is YYEEEE. CDR3 size: 14 residues. The CDR3 nucleotides are TGTGCCAGCAGCCCCGTAGAGCGGGCCTATGGCTACACCTTC. This sequence encodes CASSPVERAYGYTF.

This clonotype was seen at least ten times. The rearrangement uses TRBV18 and TRBJ2-7, with D unresolved. V lost 3 bases, J lost 6 bases, and 21 bases lay in between. Germline CDR1 and CDR2: KGHSH and LQKENI. This CDR3 is 16 amino acids long. CDR3 DNA: TGTGCCAGCTCACCCACCCAGTCCCCCCCCGGACCCGAGCAGTACTTC. Translation gives CASSPTQSPPGPEQYF.

This clonotype was seen many times. The rearrangement joins TRBV3-1 to TRBJ1-1; D remains ambiguous. Germline V gene sequence: CDR1 LGHDT, CDR2 YNNKEL (reference sequence). This CDR3 region has 15 residues. V was cut by 1 base and J by 2 bases, with 11 bases left in between. CDR3 sequence reads: CASSQGGPGNTEAFF. As DNA, the CDR3 is TGTGCCAGCAGCCAAGGGGGTCCGGGAAACACTGAAGCTTTCTTT. The whole variable domain, filled in from reference TRBV3-1 and TRBJ1-1, reads DTAVSQTPKYLVTQMGNDKSIKCEQNLGHDTMYWYKQDSKKFLKIMFSYNNKELIINETVPNRFSPKSPDKAHLNLHINSLELGDSAVYFCASSQGGPGNTEAFFGQGTRLTVV.

The V call is TRBV6-1, the J call TRBJ2-1; the match to TRBD1 covers 10 bases. The junction had 4 bases not matched to a gene; V was cut back by 6 bases and J by 8 bases. Looked up from germline, CDR1 is MNHNS and CDR2 is SASEGT. The CDR3 extends over 13 amino acids. As DNA, the CDR3 is TGTGCCAGCAGGCGACAGGGGGCCCATGAGCAGTTCTTC. It is translated as CASRRQGAHEQFF.

Many counts were recorded for this clonotype. This rearrangement joins TRBV4-1 to TRBJ2-5; either TRBD1 or TRBD2 may supply D (5 bases each). The V gene lost 3 bases and the J gene lost 5 bases, with 13 bases spanning the gap. The CDR3 runs 14 residues. CDR1 and CDR2 (germline): MGHRA, YSYEKL. CDR3 residues: CASSHRDPRETQYF. CDR3 nucleotide sequence: TGCGCCAGCAGCCACCGGGACCCAAGGGAGACCCAGTACTTC.

This clonotype was detected many times. CDR3 sequence (DNA): TGTGCCAGCAGGCCGGCTACCGGGGAGCTGTTTTTT. Protein sequence: CASRPATGELFF. The rearrangement links TRBV7-7 to TRBJ2-2; D call uncertain. The germline V gene encodes CDR1 SSHAT and CDR2 FNYEAQ (reference sequence). The CDR3 is 12 residues long. The ends were cut back, 6 bases at V and 5 bases at J, with 7 bases in the middle.

This clonotype was found many times. In nucleotides, the CDR3 is TGTGCCAGCAGCTTAGAACTCGGGGCAGCCACTGAAGCTTTCTTT. Protein: CASSLELGAATEAFF. The rearrangement uses TRBV7-9 and TRBJ1-1; a possible D gene is TRBD1 (5 bases). The CDR3 length is 15 residues. Trimming pared 1 base from V and 4 bases from J, leaving 13 bases between. CDR1 is SEHNR, CDR2 FQNEAQ, per germline (reference sequence).

This clonotype has a count of ten or more. The chain employs TRBV5-4 and TRBJ2-1; TRBD2 matches at 14 bases. Germline CDR1 reads SGHNT; CDR2 reads YYREEE (reference sequence). V shed 4 bases and J 10 bases; nucleotides not matched to a gene: 7. The CDR3 has 15 amino acids. The CDR3 reads CASSAGLAGEHEQFF. CDR3 in DNA: TGTGCCAGCAGCGCGGGACTAGCGGGAGAGCACGAGCAGTTCTTC.

This clonotype has at least ten counts. The gene calls are TRBV20-1 and TRBJ2-7; D possibly matches TRBD1 or TRBD2 (5 bases each). The CDR3 has 14 residues. The V and J ends lost 5 bases and 2 bases respectively, with 16 bases between them. The germline gives CDR1 DFQATT, CDR2 SNEGSKA (reference sequence). CDR3 sequence reads: CSALRDGTPYEQYF. The CDR3, as DNA: TGCAGTGCTCTCAGAGACGGGACCCCCTACGAGCAGTACTTC.

This clonotype was observed at least ten times. This chain connects TRBV7-6 to TRBJ2-7; TRBD1 matches at 11 bases. The CDR3 totals 15 residues. In germline, CDR1 is SGHVS, CDR2 FNYEAQ. With V trimmed by 6 bases and J by 5 bases, 9 bases remained unmatched. The CDR3, as DNA: TGTGCCAGCAGTTTTCACCCGGGACAGGGGGACGAGCAGTACTTC. This translates into CASSFHPGQGDEQYF.

There are many counts of this clonotype. This sequence joins TRBV6-6 and TRBJ2-7; D call uncertain. The CDR3 covers 14 residues. V was clipped by 6 bases and J by 0 bases, with 12 bases between them. Looked up from germline, CDR1 is MNHNY and CDR2 is SVGAGI (reference sequence). The CDR3 sequence is CASSSRSVSYEQYF. CDR3 in DNA: TGTGCCAGCAGCTCGAGATCCGTCTCCTACGAGCAGTACTTC.

This clonotype was seen at least ten times. The chain joins TRBV11-2 to TRBJ1-1; D not certain. In germline, CDR1 is SGHAT, CDR2 FQNNGV. This CDR3 has 16 residues. V dropped 5 bases and J dropped 0 bases, with 16 bases sitting between them. The CDR3 coding sequence is TGTGCCAGCAGCCCTACACTGTCACGACTGAACACTGAAGCTTTCTTT. Its protein product is CASSPTLSRLNTEAFF.

This clonotype turned up a few times. The gene calls are TRBV12-5 and TRBJ2-1; the match to TRBD1 covers 10 bases. V lost 8 bases to trimming and J lost 8 bases; unmatched junction nucleotides: 9. CDR3 length: 14 residues. CDR1 and CDR2 from the germline V gene are LGHNT and FRNRAP. Here the CDR3 reads CASLPTGGYYEQFF. DNA for the CDR3: TGTGCTAGTTTACCGACAGGGGGCTATTATGAGCAGTTCTTC.

Ten or more counts support this clonotype. The genes are TRBV28 and TRBJ2-1, with 7 bases matching TRBD2. Unmatched junction bases numbered 9, after V lost 6 bases and J lost 4 bases. The CDR3 length is 15 residues. The V gene's germline CDR1 is MDHEN and CDR2 SYDVKM. CDR3 region: CASRPLAETYNEQFF. The CDR3, as DNA: TGTGCCAGCAGACCCCTAGCGGAGACTTACAATGAGCAGTTCTTC.

This clonotype has ten or more counts. The rearrangement joins TRBV7-9 to TRBJ1-4; D remains unclear. The CDR3 is 14 amino acids. V shed 3 bases and J shed 7 bases, with 12 bases lying between them. CDR1 is SEHNR, CDR2 FQNEAQ, per germline (reference sequence). The CDR3 region is CASSFDRGVEKLFF. The CDR3 region has the DNA TGTGCCAGCAGCTTTGACCGTGGAGTTGAAAAACTGTTTTTT.

This clonotype appeared many times. This rearrangement joins TRBV7-6 to TRBJ1-5; D is perhaps TRBD1 (6 bases). CDR1 is SGHVS and CDR2 is FNYEAQ in the germline V gene. The CDR3 has 13 amino acids. Trimming left V 3 bases short and J 4 bases short, with 7 bases between. CDR3 protein: CASSFDRNQPQHF. The CDR3 DNA is TGTGCCAGCAGCTTTGACAGGAATCAGCCCCAGCATTTT.

This clonotype was found many times. This chain links TRBV13 with TRBJ1-3; D uncertain. CDR1 is PRHDT, CDR2 FYEKMQ, per germline (reference sequence). The CDR3 covers 16 residues. With 4 bases removed from V and 0 bases from J, the gap between germline ends came to 13 bases. This CDR3 is CASSSLRSHSGNTIYF. CDR3 sequence (DNA): TGTGCCAGCAGCTCCCTCCGCAGCCACTCTGGAAACACCATATATTTT. The complete variable domain, with remaining parts taken from reference TRBV13 and TRBJ1-3, reads AAGVIQSPRHLIKEKRETATLKCYPIPRHDTVYWYQQGPGQDPQFLISFYEKMQSDKGSIPDRFSAQQFSDYHSELNMSSLELGDSALYFCASSSLRSHSGNTIYFGEGSWLTVV.

This clonotype has ten or more counts. This rearrangement joins TRBV27 to TRBJ2-7; TRBD1 matches at 7 bases. Germline V gene sequence: CDR1 MNHEY, CDR2 SMNVEV (reference sequence). CDR3 length: 9 residues. After removal of 10 bases from V and 12 bases from J, the junction contained 6 bases not matched to a gene. The CDR3: CATPTGLYF. In DNA form, the CDR3 reads TGTGCCACCCCGACAGGGTTGTACTTC.

Ten or more counts support this clonotype. The chain couples TRBV7-2 to TRBJ2-7; 7 bases match TRBD1. The length of the CDR3 is 15 residues. The trim removed 6 bases at V and 2 bases at J, leaving 10 bases unmatched. Germline V gene data show CDR1 as SGHTA and CDR2 as FQGNSA. The CDR3 region is CASRLYWDSTYEQYF. The DNA for the CDR3 is TGTGCCAGCAGATTATATTGGGACAGCACCTACGAGCAGTACTTC.

This clonotype was counted only a few times. The chain has TRBV7-2 and TRBJ2-5; 10 bases fit TRBD2. The trim removed 4 bases at V and 5 bases at J, leaving 7 bases unmatched. The germline gives CDR1 SGHTA, CDR2 FQGNSA. This CDR3 is 15 amino acids long. CDR3 coding DNA: TGTGCCAGCAGCTCCATAAGCGGGGGGGCTGAGACCCAGTACTTC. It yields the protein CASSSISGGAETQYF.

The chain has TRBV5-4 and TRBJ2-5; D unresolved. The CDR3 covers 14 residues. The germline V and J ends were trimmed by 3 bases and 9 bases, with 18 bases remaining between them. Germline lookup yields CDR1 SGHNT and CDR2 YYREEE (reference sequence). CDR3 loop: CASSSDLWWSAQYF. Written as DNA, the CDR3 is TGTGCCAGCAGCTCGGATCTCTGGTGGTCCGCCCAGTACTTC. The variable domain in full, with the rest retrieved from reference TRBV5-4 and TRBJ2-5, is ETGVTQSPTHLIKTRGQQVTLRCSSQSGHNTVSWYQQALGQGPQFIFQYYREEENGRGNFPPRFSGLQFPNYSSELNVNALELDDSALYLCASSSDLWWSAQYFGPGTRLLVL.

Ten or more counts support this clonotype. CDR3 region: CASSLQGSLSEQYF. The CDR3 nucleotides read TGTGCCAGCAGTTTACAGGGTTCGTTATCCGAGCAGTACTTC. V and J are TRBV12-3 or TRBV12-4 and TRBJ2-7; a weak D match, TRBD1 (5 bases). CDR3 length equals 14 residues. V was shortened by 2 bases and J by 6 bases, with 14 bases between the two germline ends.

This clonotype was observed many times. The chain is built from TRBV5-4 and TRBJ2-3; D is unclear. This CDR3 has 13 residues. Germline values: CDR1 SGHNT, CDR2 YYREEE (reference sequence). The germline V and J ends were trimmed by 1 base and 0 bases, with 3 bases remaining between them. The CDR3 sequence: CASSLWSTDTQYF. The CDR3 DNA sequence: TGTGCCAGCAGCTTGTGGAGCACAGATACGCAGTATTTT. The full variable domain, in which reference TRBV5-4 and TRBJ2-3 provide the parts outside the CDR3, is ETGVTQSPTHLIKTRGQQVTLRCSSQSGHNTVSWYQQALGQGPQFIFQYYREEENGRGNFPPRFSGLQFPNYSSELNVNALELDDSALYLCASSLWSTDTQYFGPGTRLTVL.

This sequence joins TRBV20-1 and TRBJ2-2; perhaps TRBD2 as D (6 bases). Germline V gives CDR1 DFQATT, CDR2 SNEGSKA (reference sequence). The CDR3 totals 15 residues. The V and J ends lost 1 base and 4 bases respectively, with 13 bases between them. The CDR3 region has the DNA TGCAGTGCTAGAGCCATCCTGGGAGGCACCGGGGAGCTGTTTTTT. Translated: CSARAILGGTGELFF.

The chain uses TRBV2 and TRBJ2-4; D is ambiguous. Trimming took off 6 bases at V and 9 bases at J, with 12 bases between the two ends. The CDR3 length is 12 residues. Looked up from germline, CDR1 is SNHLY and CDR2 is FYNNEI. CDR3 protein: CASSEAPSIQYF. The DNA for the CDR3 is TGTGCCAGCAGCGAGGCCCCCAGCATTCAGTACTTC.

This clonotype was counted at least ten times. V is TRBV3-1 and J is TRBJ1-3; TRBD1 agrees at 8 bases. V was clipped by 8 bases and J by 3 bases; unmatched bases: 3. Germline assignment: CDR1 LGHDT and CDR2 YNNKEL (reference sequence). The CDR3 has 13 amino acids. The CDR3 coding sequence is TGTGCCAGCGGGACAGGTAGTGGAAACACCATATATTTT. Translating it yields CASGTGSGNTIYF. Based on the CDR3 plus reference TRBV3-1 and TRBJ1-3, the full variable domain is DTAVSQTPKYLVTQMGNDKSIKCEQNLGHDTMYWYKQDSKKFLKIMFSYNNKELIINETVPNRFSPKSPDKAHLNLHINSLELGDSAVYFCASGTGSGNTIYFGEGSWLTVV.

This clonotype has a count of ten or more. The chain is built from TRBV24-1 and TRBJ1-3; TRBD1 is a possible D gene (5 bases). The CDR3 spans 15 residues. With 5 bases removed from V and 0 bases from J, the gap between germline ends came to 10 bases. The germline CDR1 and CDR2 sequences are KGHDR and SFDVKD. Here the CDR3 reads CATSGQGISGNTIYF. The CDR3 DNA reads TGTGCCACCAGTGGGCAGGGAATCTCTGGAAACACCATATATTTT.

The chain carries TRBV5-1 and TRBJ2-6, with 7 bases aligning to TRBD1. J gave up 2 bases and V 2 bases, and 4 bases lay outside the gene matches. The CDR3 contains 16 residues. Looked up from germline, CDR1 is SGHRS and CDR2 is YFSETQ. CDR3 sequence reads: CASSFTGAAGANVLTF. The CDR3, as DNA: TGCGCCAGCAGCTTTACAGGGGCAGCTGGGGCCAACGTCCTGACTTTC.

In its sample, this clonotype was seen many times. J is TRBJ1-1 and V is TRBV18; no reliable D call. Trimming pared 6 bases from V and 1 base from J, leaving 12 bases between. CDR1 is KGHSH, CDR2 LQKENI, per germline. CDR3 size: 14 residues. The CDR3 reads CASSPGLSNTEAFF. CDR3 coding DNA: TGTGCCAGCTCCCCAGGACTCTCGAACACTGAAGCTTTCTTT.

This clonotype was counted at least ten times. This sequence joins TRBV19 and TRBJ2-3; D is possibly TRBD1 or TRBD2 (5 bases each). The CDR3 spans 14 residues. V lost 10 bases, J lost 0 bases, and 14 bases lay in between. Germline CDR1 is LNHDA and CDR2 is SQIVND (reference sequence). CDR3 bases: TGTGCCACCCGACTGGGACGCAGCACAGATACGCAGTATTTT. This translates into CATRLGRSTDTQYF.